This TCR beta chain was captured in a study of blood T cell repertoires in COVID-19. Across the study: The study drew acute and convalescent COVID-19 samples from the United States, Italy and Spain. Sample material is recorded as cDNA or gDNA derived from T cells, B-cell-depleted T cells, or PBMCs.

Trimming cost V 3 bases and J 14 bases; bases outside gene matches: 12. The CDR3 spans 15 residues. CDR1 and CDR2 (germline): SGHAT, FQNNGV. Using immunoSEQ multiplex PCR, the repertoire was profiled, and TCRdb retains in-frame clones only, with some absent. The repertoire holds 350,000 to 450,000 clones, with approximately 91% as singletons. Sequencing was done on a sample of peripheral blood. The rearrangement uses TRBV11-2 and TRBJ1-6; TRBD1 agrees at 8 bases. This clonotype was obtained from a woman aged 40 to 50 with COVID-19, enrolled during active disease. The CDR3 sequence: CASSFTRDRRGALHF. Written as DNA, the CDR3 is TGTGCCAGCAGCTTTACCCGGGACAGGCGAGGGGCCCTCCACTTT.